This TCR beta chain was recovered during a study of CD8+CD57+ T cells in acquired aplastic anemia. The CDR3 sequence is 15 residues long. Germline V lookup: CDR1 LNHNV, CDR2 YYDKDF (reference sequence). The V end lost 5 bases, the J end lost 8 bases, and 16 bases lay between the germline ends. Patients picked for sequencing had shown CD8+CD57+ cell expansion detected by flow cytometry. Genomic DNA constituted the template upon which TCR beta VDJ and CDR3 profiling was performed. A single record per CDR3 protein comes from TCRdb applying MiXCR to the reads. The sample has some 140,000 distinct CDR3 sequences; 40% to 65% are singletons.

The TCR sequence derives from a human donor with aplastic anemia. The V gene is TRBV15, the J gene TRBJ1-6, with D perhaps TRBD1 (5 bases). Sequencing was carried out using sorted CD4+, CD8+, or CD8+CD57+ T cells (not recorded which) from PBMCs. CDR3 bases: TGTGCCACCAGCGTGCGGGACGATAGTTATTCACCCCTCCACTTT. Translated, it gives CATSVRDDSYSPLHF.